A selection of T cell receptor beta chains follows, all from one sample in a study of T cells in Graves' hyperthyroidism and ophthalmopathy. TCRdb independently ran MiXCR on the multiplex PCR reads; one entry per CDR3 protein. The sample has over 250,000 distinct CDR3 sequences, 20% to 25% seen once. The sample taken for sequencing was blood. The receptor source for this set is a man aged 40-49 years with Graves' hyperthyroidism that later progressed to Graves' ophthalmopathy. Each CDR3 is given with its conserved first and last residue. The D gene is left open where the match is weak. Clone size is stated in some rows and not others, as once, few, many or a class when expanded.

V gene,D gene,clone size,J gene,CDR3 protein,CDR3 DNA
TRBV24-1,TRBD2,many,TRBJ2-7,CATSDPLAGVHEQYF,TGTGCCACCAGTGACCCGCTAGCGGGAGTGCACGAGCAGTACTTC
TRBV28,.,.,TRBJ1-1,CAAQPVRNTEAFF,TGTGCCGCCCAACCGGTTCGGAACACTGAAGCTTTCTTT
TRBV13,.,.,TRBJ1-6,CASSPGPKNSPLHF,TGTGCCAGCAGCCCCGGACCGAAGAATTCACCCCTCCACTTT
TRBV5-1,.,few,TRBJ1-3,CASSLVGGGNTIYF,TGCGCCAGCAGCTTGGTCGGCGGTGGAAACACCATATATTTT
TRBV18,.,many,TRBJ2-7,CASSPNSQGLTYEQYF,TGTGCCAGCTCACCCAATTCACAAGGCTTAACCTACGAGCAGTACTTC
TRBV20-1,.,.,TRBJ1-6,CSARSSGILFSPLHF,TGCAGTGCTAGGTCTTCCGGGATCCTTTTTTCACCCCTCCACTTT
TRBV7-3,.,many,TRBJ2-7,CASSSPGGEQYF,TGTGCCAGCAGCTCCCCAGGCGGGGAGCAGTACTTC
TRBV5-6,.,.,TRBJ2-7,CASSLEHNEQYF,TGTGCCAGCAGCTTGGAACACAACGAGCAGTACTTC
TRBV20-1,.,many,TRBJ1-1,CSVLVFEDTEAFF,TGCAGTGTTTTAGTCTTTGAGGACACTGAAGCTTTCTTT
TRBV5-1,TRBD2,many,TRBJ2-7,CASSFGGGSVGQYF,TGCGCCAGCAGCTTCGGCGGGGGATCGGTGGGGCAGTACTTC
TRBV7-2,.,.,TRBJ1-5,CASSLTFNGQPQHF,TGTGCCAGCAGCCTAACATTTAACGGTCAGCCCCAGCATTTT